The source of this TCR beta chain is a study of OX40 agonist ivuxolimab in advanced cancers. Study details: One patient with hepatocellular carcinoma and two with cutaneous melanoma, three in all, had partial responses.

Here immunoSEQ multiplex PCR was the method, and the copy in TCRdb shows in-frame clones only, minus some. The sample carries about 14,000 clones, approximately 95% recorded once. The CDR3 covers 13 residues. Germline CDR1 and CDR2: MNHEY and SMNVEV (reference sequence). V was clipped by 2 bases and J by 5 bases, with 6 bases between them. This clone was detected once. The specimen was CD4+ or CD8+ T cells sorted from blood, collected in a trial of the OX40 agonist ivuxolimab. The source of this sequence is an adult with an advanced solid tumor such as melanoma, head and neck, liver or kidney cancer. This chain uses TRBV27 with TRBJ1-4, with D maybe TRBD1 (5 bases). The CDR3 protein is CASSLGANEKLFF. Here the CDR3 DNA reads TGTGCCAGCAGTTTAGGGGCGAATGAAAAACTGTTTTTT.